This T cell receptor beta chain comes out of a study of cytomegalovirus exposure and HLA in healthy donors. Overall study: Of around 410 genotyped donors, 81% grouped in the Caucasian-associated ancestry cluster.

Unmatched junction bases numbered 9, after V lost 4 bases and J lost 3 bases. The length of the CDR3 is 16 residues. Per germline, CDR1 SGHVS and CDR2 FNYEAQ. With 60 Vbeta and 13 Jbeta primers, the PCR was carried out. Sequencing was performed with immunoSEQ multiplex PCR; in TCRdb, only in-frame clones are kept and a portion is missing. The sample yields about 89,000 clones, approximately 89% seen once. This clonotype was sampled from a young man in good health and CMV-seropositive. The rearrangement uses TRBV7-6 and TRBJ1-1; 9 positions match TRBD1. Sequenced input: PBMCs. The CDR3 DNA reads TGTGCCAGCAGCTCATACTTACAGGGGGCATACACTGAAGCTTTCTTT. It specifies CASSSYLQGAYTEAFF.